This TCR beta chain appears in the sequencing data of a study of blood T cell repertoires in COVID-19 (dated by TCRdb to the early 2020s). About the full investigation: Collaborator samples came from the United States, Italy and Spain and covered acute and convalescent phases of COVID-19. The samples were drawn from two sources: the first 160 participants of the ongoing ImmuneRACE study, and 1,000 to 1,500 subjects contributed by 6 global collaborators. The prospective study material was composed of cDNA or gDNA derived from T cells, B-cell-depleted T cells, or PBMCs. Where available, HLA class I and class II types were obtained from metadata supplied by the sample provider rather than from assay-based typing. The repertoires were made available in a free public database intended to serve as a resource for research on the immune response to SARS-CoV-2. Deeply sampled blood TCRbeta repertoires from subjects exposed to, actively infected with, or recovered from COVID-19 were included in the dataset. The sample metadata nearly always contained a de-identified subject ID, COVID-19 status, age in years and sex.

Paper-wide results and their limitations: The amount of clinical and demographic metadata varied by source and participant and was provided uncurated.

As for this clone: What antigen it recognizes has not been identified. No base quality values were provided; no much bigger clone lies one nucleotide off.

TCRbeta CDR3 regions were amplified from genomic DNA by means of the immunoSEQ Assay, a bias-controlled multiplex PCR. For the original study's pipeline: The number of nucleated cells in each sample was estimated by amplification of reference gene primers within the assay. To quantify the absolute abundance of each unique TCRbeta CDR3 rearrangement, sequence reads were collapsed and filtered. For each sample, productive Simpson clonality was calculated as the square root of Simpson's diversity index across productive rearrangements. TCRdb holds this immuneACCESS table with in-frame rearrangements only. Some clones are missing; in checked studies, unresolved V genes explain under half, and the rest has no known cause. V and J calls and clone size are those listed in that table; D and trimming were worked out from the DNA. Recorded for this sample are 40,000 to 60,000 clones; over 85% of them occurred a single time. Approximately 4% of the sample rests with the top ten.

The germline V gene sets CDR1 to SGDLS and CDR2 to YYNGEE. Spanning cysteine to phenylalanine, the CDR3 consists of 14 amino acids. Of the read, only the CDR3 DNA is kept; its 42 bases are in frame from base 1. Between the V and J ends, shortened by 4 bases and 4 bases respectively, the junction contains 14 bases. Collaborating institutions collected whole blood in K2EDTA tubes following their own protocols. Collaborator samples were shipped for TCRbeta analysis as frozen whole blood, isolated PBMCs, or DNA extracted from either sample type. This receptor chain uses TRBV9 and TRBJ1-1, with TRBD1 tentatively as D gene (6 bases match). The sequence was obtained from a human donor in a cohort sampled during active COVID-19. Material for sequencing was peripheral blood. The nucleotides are TGTGCCAGCAGCAGAGAGGGGGTCGGCACTGAAGCTTTCTTT. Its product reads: CASSREGVGTEAFF.